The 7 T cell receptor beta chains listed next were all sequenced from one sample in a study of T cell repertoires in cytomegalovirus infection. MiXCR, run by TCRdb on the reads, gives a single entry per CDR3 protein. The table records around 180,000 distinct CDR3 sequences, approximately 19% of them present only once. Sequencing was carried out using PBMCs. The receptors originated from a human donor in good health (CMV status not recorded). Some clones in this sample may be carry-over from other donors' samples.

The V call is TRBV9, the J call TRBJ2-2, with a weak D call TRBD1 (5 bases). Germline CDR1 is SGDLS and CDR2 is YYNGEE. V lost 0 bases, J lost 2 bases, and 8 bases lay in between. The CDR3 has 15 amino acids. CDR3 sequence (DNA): TGTGCCAGCAGCGTAGTGACAGCCAACACCGGGGAGCTGTTTTTT. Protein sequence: CASSVVTANTGELFF.

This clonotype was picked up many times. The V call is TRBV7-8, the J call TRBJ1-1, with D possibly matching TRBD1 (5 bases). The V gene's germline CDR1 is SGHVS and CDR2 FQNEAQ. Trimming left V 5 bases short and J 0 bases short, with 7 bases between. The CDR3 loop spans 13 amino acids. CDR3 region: CASSQGMNTEAFF. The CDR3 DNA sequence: TGTGCCAGCAGCCAGGGAATGAACACTGAAGCTTTCTTT.

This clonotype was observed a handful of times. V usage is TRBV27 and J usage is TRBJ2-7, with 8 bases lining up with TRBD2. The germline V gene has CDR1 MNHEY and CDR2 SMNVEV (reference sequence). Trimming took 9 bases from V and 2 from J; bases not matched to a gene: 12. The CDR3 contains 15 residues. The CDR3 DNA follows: TGTGCCAGTAAGGGGGGACTAGAATCGACCTACGAGCAGTACTTC. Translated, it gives CASKGGLESTYEQYF.

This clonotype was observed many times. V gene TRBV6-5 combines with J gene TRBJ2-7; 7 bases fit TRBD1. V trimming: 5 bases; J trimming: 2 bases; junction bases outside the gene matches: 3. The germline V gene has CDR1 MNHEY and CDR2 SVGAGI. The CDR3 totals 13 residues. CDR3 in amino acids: CASSRGQTYEQYF. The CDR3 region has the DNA TGTGCCAGCAGTCGGGGACAGACCTACGAGCAGTACTTC.

The CDR3 DNA is TGTGCCAGCAGTTTCCTCACCAACGAGCAGTACTTC. Amino acid sequence: CASSFLTNEQYF. The chain links TRBV28 to TRBJ2-7; no reliable D call. Trimming took 3 bases from V and 5 from J, leaving 8 bases between them. This CDR3 is 12 amino acids long. Per germline, CDR1 MDHEN and CDR2 SYDVKM.

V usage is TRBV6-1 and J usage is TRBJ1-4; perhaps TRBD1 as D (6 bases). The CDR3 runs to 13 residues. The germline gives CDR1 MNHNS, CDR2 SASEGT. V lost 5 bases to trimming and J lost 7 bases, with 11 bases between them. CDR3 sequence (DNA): TGTGCCAGCAGTCAGGGGCCGGGTGAAAAACTGTTTTTT. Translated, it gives CASSQGPGEKLFF.

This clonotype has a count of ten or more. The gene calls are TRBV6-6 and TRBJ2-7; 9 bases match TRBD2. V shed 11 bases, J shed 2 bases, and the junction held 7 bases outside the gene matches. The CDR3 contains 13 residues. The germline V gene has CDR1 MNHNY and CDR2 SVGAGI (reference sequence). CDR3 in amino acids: CAVGAGGAYEQYF. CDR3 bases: TGTGCCGTCGGAGCGGGAGGCGCCTACGAGCAGTACTTC.